This entry lists 20 T cell receptor beta chains sequenced from one sample in a study of early T cells in non-severe SARS-CoV-2 infection (dated by TCRdb to the early 2020s). The method was 5' RACE. The sequencing machine was a NextSeq 500. TCRdb trimmed public reads at Q25 via fastp, called clones via MiXCR and kept in-frame beta chains. Each record represents a unique CDR3 protein, reported with the most common genes and DNA among its rows. Counted in this sample were tens of thousands of distinct CDR3 sequences; 4.5% to 5.5% of them appeared once. Around 15% of the sample is in the top ten clones. Sequenced material: whole blood. The origin of the receptors is an adult who was a healthcare worker with PCR-confirmed SARS-CoV-2 infection or an uninfected control (not recorded which).

This clonotype was observed at least ten times. The junction departs from germline at one end; a sequencing error may be responsible. The CDR3 DNA follows: TGTGCCACCAGATCTGCGAACACCGGGGAGCTTTTTTTT. Protein product: CATRSANTGELFF. The rearrangement joins TRBV24-1 to TRBJ2-2; TRBD2 is a possible D gene (5 bases). CDR1 KGHDR and CDR2 SFDVKD come from the germline V gene. The CDR3 sequence is 13 residues long.

The rearrangement joins TRBV7-2 to TRBJ2-7; 7 nucleotides align to TRBD1. From germline, CDR1 is SGHTA and CDR2 FQGNSA. V gave up 5 bases and J gave up 7 bases; unmatched junction bases: 8. The CDR3 extends over 13 amino acids. CDR3 sequence reads: CASSRQGPLEQYF. CDR3 bases: TGTGCCAGCAGCCGACAGGGACCCCTGGAGCAGTACTTC.

This clonotype came up many times. The V gene is TRBV12-3 or TRBV12-4, the J gene TRBJ1-1; 9 nucleotides align to TRBD1. The CDR3 length is 14 residues. The trim removed 7 bases at V and 8 bases at J, leaving 11 bases unmatched. The DNA of the CDR3 is TGTGCCAGCACGACCACAGGGGGCGCCCGGGAAGCTTTCTTT. Translated: CASTTTGGAREAFF.

This clonotype showed up many times. The rearrangement joins TRBV5-4 to TRBJ2-3; 11 bases are a match to TRBD2. The CDR3 loop spans 17 amino acids. Germline-derived CDR1 and CDR2 are SGHNT and YYREEE (reference sequence). V lost 1 base and J lost 1; bases outside the gene matches: 5. For the CDR3, the DNA is TGTGCCAGCAGCTTGCCTGCTAGCGGGGGGCGCACAGATACGCAGTATTTT. It is translated as CASSLPASGGRTDTQYF.

This clonotype was counted many times. The chain uses TRBV29-1 and TRBJ2-6, with unresolved D. The CDR3 runs to 16 residues. V dropped 0 bases and J dropped 0 bases, with 9 bases sitting between them. The germline CDR1 and CDR2 sequences are SQVTM and ANQGSEA. DNA of the CDR3: TGCAGCGTTGAAGATCCCCTACACTCTGGGGCCAACGTCCTGACTTTC. Residues: CSVEDPLHSGANVLTF.

This clonotype was recorded at least ten times. The chain joins TRBV11-2 to TRBJ1-1, with 8 bases aligning to TRBD1. Germline V gene sequence: CDR1 SGHAT, CDR2 FQNNGV. V shed 4 bases and J 7 bases; nucleotides not matched to a gene: 5. The CDR3 is 13 amino acids. The CDR3 reads CASSYGQGGEAFF. CDR3 DNA: TGTGCCAGCAGCTACGGACAGGGCGGTGAAGCTTTCTTT.

This clonotype showed up many times. V usage is TRBV7-2 and J usage is TRBJ2-2, with D perhaps being TRBD1 or TRBD2 (6 bases each). Germline CDR1 and CDR2: SGHTA and FQGNSA. V dropped 5 bases and J dropped 1 base, with 8 bases sitting between them. This CDR3 has 14 amino acids. CDR3 bases: TGTGCCAGCAGCGCGGGACAGAACACCGGGGAGCTGTTTTTT. Its protein product is CASSAGQNTGELFF.

This clonotype was observed a few times. The gene calls are TRBV18 and TRBJ1-5; unclear D gene. There are 15 residues in the CDR3. The V end lost 4 bases, the J end lost 6 bases, and 16 bases lay between the germline ends. Germline values: CDR1 KGHSH, CDR2 LQKENI. CDR3: CASSLGSIGRQPQHF. The CDR3 coding sequence is TGTGCCAGCTCACTCGGATCAATAGGACGTCAGCCCCAGCATTTT. Combining the CDR3 with reference TRBV18 and TRBJ1-5 gives the whole variable domain NAGVMQNPRHLVRRRGQEARLRCSPMKGHSHVYWYRQLPEEGLKFMVYLQKENIIDESGMPKERFSAEFPKEGPSILRIQQVVRGDSAAYFCASSLGSIGRQPQHFGDGTRLSIL.

This clonotype was observed many times. This rearrangement joins TRBV30 to TRBJ1-4; no definite D call. CDR3 length equals 13 residues. The V end was cut by 7 bases, the J end by 4 bases, with 13 bases between. CDR1 GTSNPN and CDR2 SVGIG come from the germline V gene (reference sequence). The CDR3 spells CAYTRGHNEKLFF. The CDR3, as DNA: TGTGCCTATACACGAGGGCATAATGAAAAACTGTTTTTT. Using reference TRBV30 and TRBJ1-4 for the parts outside the CDR3, the full variable domain is SQTIHQWPATLVQPVGSPLSLECTVEGTSNPNLYWYRQAAGRGLQLLFYSVGIGQISSEVPQNLSASRPQDRQFILSSKKLLLSDSGFYLCAYTRGHNEKLFFGSGTQLSVL.

The chain joins TRBV5-4 to TRBJ2-1; D remains unclear. The germline gives CDR1 SGHNT, CDR2 YYREEE (reference sequence). This CDR3 comprises 14 residues. Trimming removed 2 bases from V and 5 bases from J, with 11 bases in between. CDR3 sequence reads: CASSLPDGNNEQFF. The CDR3 coding sequence is TGTGCCAGCAGCTTACCAGACGGTAACAATGAGCAGTTCTTC.

This clonotype was detected ten times or more. The CDR3 nucleotides read TGCGCCAGCAGCTTCACAGATAGCACAGATACGCAGTATTTT. Its translation: CASSFTDSTDTQYF. The V and J genes are TRBV5-1 and TRBJ2-3; D is unclear. The germline V and J ends were trimmed by 2 bases and 0 bases, with 7 bases remaining between them. Germline lookup yields CDR1 SGHRS and CDR2 YFSETQ. This CDR3 comprises 14 residues. The whole variable domain, filled in from reference TRBV5-1 and TRBJ2-3, reads KAGVTQTPRYLIKTRGQQVTLSCSPISGHRSVSWYQQTPGQGLQFLFEYFSETQRNKGNFPGRFSGRQFSNSRSEMNVSTLELGDSALYLCASSFTDSTDTQYFGPGTRLTVL.

This clonotype occurred a few times. The gene calls are TRBV4-1 and TRBJ2-1, with a tentative D call TRBD2 (5 bases). The CDR3 is 15 residues long. The V end lost 7 bases, the J end lost 0 bases, and 13 bases lay between the germline ends. Germline values: CDR1 MGHRA, CDR2 YSYEKL. CDR3 amino acids: CASTRTGGSYNEQFF. CDR3 bases: TGCGCCAGCACCCGGACTGGCGGCTCCTACAATGAGCAGTTCTTC.

This clonotype appeared a few times. Here the CDR3 reads CASSFLDSNTEAFF. Here the CDR3 DNA reads TGTGCCAGCTCCTTCTTAGACAGCAACACTGAAGCTTTCTTT. V usage is TRBV18 and J usage is TRBJ1-1; D possibly corresponds to TRBD1 (5 bases). Germline V gene sequence: CDR1 KGHSH, CDR2 LQKENI. This CDR3 contains 14 residues. V shed 6 bases and J shed 2 bases, with 13 bases lying between them.

This clonotype was observed a handful of times. A much bigger clone sits one base away, suggesting this may be a read error. The V and J genes are TRBV29-1 and TRBJ1-6; D is perhaps TRBD1 (5 bases). The CDR3 extends over 14 amino acids. V lost 6 bases and J lost 5, with 14 bases in between. Germline CDR1 is SQVTM and CDR2 is ANQGSEA. The CDR3 nucleotides read TGCAGCGTCTCCGGCGGGGGACATAATTCACCCCTCCACTTT. This translates into CSVSGGGHNSPLHF.

Written as DNA, the CDR3 is TGCGCCAGCAGTCCCTCGGGGGCCTTCTACGAGCAGTACTTC. Protein sequence: CASSPSGAFYEQYF. The rearrangement links TRBV5-1 to TRBJ2-7; D may be TRBD1 or TRBD2 (6 bases each). CDR3 length equals 14 residues. V lost 5 bases to trimming and J lost 3 bases, with 15 bases between them. Germline loops: CDR1 SGHRS, CDR2 YFSETQ.

This clonotype appeared many times. The chain recombines TRBV10-2 with TRBJ1-1, with TRBD1 identical over 9 bases. The CDR3 length is 14 residues. V lost 6 bases and J lost 1; bases outside the gene matches: 3. In germline, CDR1 is WSHSY, CDR2 SAAADI. The CDR3 spells CASRLQGANTEAFF. The CDR3 nucleotides read TGCGCCAGCAGATTACAGGGGGCGAACACTGAAGCTTTCTTT.

This clonotype was found a few times. This chain uses TRBV7-9 with TRBJ1-6, with D perhaps TRBD1 (6 bases). CDR3 size: 16 residues. V was clipped by 5 bases and J by 7 bases, with 18 bases between them. Germline V lookup: CDR1 SEHNR, CDR2 FQNEAQ (reference sequence). DNA for the CDR3: TGTGCCAGCAGCGGGGGCCGGGTCTCTGGCAATTCACCCCTCCACTTT. Encoded protein: CASSGGRVSGNSPLHF.

The V call is TRBV24-1, the J call TRBJ1-2; D not resolved. The germline CDR1 and CDR2 sequences are KGHDR and SFDVKD. The CDR3 runs 15 residues. The germline V and J ends were trimmed by 3 bases and 2 bases, with 12 bases remaining between them. CDR3: CATSDPLGRNYGYTF. As DNA, the CDR3 is TGTGCCACCAGTGATCCGCTGGGGAGGAACTATGGCTACACCTTC.

In this sample, this clonotype turned up many times. This sequence joins TRBV29-1 and TRBJ1-1; a weak D match, TRBD1 (5 bases). Trimming took off 4 bases at V and 4 bases at J, with 13 bases between the two ends. Per the germline V gene, CDR1 is SQVTM and CDR2 is ANQGSEA. The length of the CDR3 is 13 residues. The CDR3 DNA sequence: TGCAGCGTTGGTGGCAGGGCCAGCACTGAAGCTTTCTTT. As protein: CSVGGRASTEAFF.

Many counts were recorded for this clonotype. The chain uses TRBV30 and TRBJ1-1, with D possibly TRBD1 on 5 matching bases. The CDR3 contains 14 residues. V dropped 8 bases and J dropped 0 bases, with 16 bases sitting between them. The germline V gene encodes CDR1 GTSNPN and CDR2 SVGIG (reference sequence). The DNA of the CDR3 is TGTGCCACCACGAGGGGAGTCATGAACACTGAAGCTTTCTTT. Residues: CATTRGVMNTEAFF.